Below, one T cell receptor beta chain is given with its context. Its antigen remains unidentified. The data belong to a study of T cell responses to AZD1222 COVID-19 vaccine. The V gene end was trimmed by 3 bases and the J gene end by 2 bases; junction bases not matched to a gene: 5. Germline V gene sequence: CDR1 MGHRA, CDR2 YSYEKL. There are 15 residues in the CDR3. Both about-4-week and about-12-week second-dose recipients were combined. The table came from immunoSEQ multiplex PCR; TCRdb's copy has only in-frame clones and leaves some out. The sample holds fewer than 200,000 clones, 88% seen once. The study, taken as a whole, reports: Clonal diversity may have been underestimated in mostly white British donors. Seropositive AZD1222 recipients at baseline numbered only five or six.

V gene TRBV4-1 combines with J gene TRBJ1-1, with 8 nucleotides matching TRBD1. The TCR comes from an adult who received the AZD1222 COVID-19 vaccine. The input for sequencing was peripheral blood, taken 28 days after the second AZD1222 dose. In DNA form, the CDR3 reads TGCGCCAGCAGCCACCGTGACAGGGGAAACACTGAAGCTTTCTTT. Translating it yields CASSHRDRGNTEAFF.